What follows are 13 T cell receptor beta chains derived from one specimen sequenced in a study of beta chain features in type 1 diabetes. Expressed TCRB transcripts were sequenced, since all the RNA that had been isolated was reverse transcribed. The data were produced by immunoSEQ multiplex PCR, yet TCRdb's version contains in-frame clones alone and is incomplete. The table includes 450,000 or so clones, around 10% detected once. Sequencing was carried out using naive CD4+ T cells from blood. The receptors were gathered from a woman aged 18-29 years in good health.

The CDR3 DNA is TGTGCCAGCAGTTCACACGTCGTGGGCTACACCTTC. Translating gives CASSSHVVGYTF. This chain uses TRBV28 with TRBJ1-2, with D unclear. This CDR3 is 12 amino acids long. Looked up from germline, CDR1 is MDHEN and CDR2 is SYDVKM. Trimming left V 4 bases short and J 8 bases short, with 11 bases between.

This clone has only one observation. The rearrangement uses TRBV27 and TRBJ2-1; 8 nucleotides line up with TRBD1. Germline CDR1 MNHEY, CDR2 SMNVEV (reference sequence). After removal of 5 bases from V and 9 bases from J, the junction contained 6 bases not matched to a gene. This CDR3 is 13 amino acids long. The chain's CDR3 is CASSPDRGAEQFF. The CDR3, as DNA: TGTGCCAGCAGTCCCGACAGGGGCGCTGAGCAGTTCTTC.

This clone was seen more than once but under ten times. V is TRBV25-1 and J is TRBJ2-5; no definite D call. The length of the CDR3 is 11 residues. Between the trimmed V and J ends, which lost 4 bases and 4 bases, there was a span of 4 bases. The germline V gene encodes CDR1 MGHDK and CDR2 SYGVNS. CDR3 region: CASSGLETQYF. As DNA, the CDR3 is TGTGCCAGCAGTGGCTTAGAGACCCAGTACTTC.

This clone has a handful of counts. Written as DNA, the CDR3 is TGTGCCAGCAGCCAAGTAGCCGCCCAGCATTTT. Amino acid sequence: CASSQVAAQHF. The rearrangement joins TRBV4-2 to TRBJ1-5; no reliable D call. The V end was cut by 1 base, the J end by 11 bases, with 6 bases between. Germline CDR1 and CDR2: LGHNA and YNFKEQ. CDR3 size: 11 residues.

In its sample, this clone was seen many times. The CDR3 spells CASSVAGGSGIQYF. The CDR3 bases are TGTGCCAGCAGCGTAGCTGGCGGGAGTGGCATTCAGTACTTC. The V gene is TRBV9, the J gene TRBJ2-4, with 7 bases that match TRBD2. The J segment lost 9 bases and the V segment lost 0 bases, leaving 6 bases of the junction unmatched. Germline V gene data show CDR1 as SGDLS and CDR2 as YYNGEE. This CDR3 has 14 amino acids.

The chain is built from TRBV4-3 and TRBJ1-2, with a tentative D call TRBD1 (6 bases). The CDR3 spans 15 residues. Trimming took 0 bases from V and 8 from J, leaving 16 bases between them. The germline CDR1 and CDR2 sequences are LGHNA and YSLEER. In nucleotides, the CDR3 is TGCGCCAGCAGCCAAGACAGGGGTGGTTTGAGGGGCTACACCTTC. Translation: CASSQDRGGLRGYTF.

This clone was counted a few times. The V gene is TRBV18, the J gene TRBJ1-6, with 10 nucleotides matching TRBD1. This CDR3 is built from 15 residues. Looked up from germline, CDR1 is KGHSH and CDR2 is LQKENI. The trim removed 2 bases at V and 9 bases at J, leaving 4 bases unmatched. The CDR3 reads CASSPAGQGSSPLHF. The CDR3 nucleotides are TGTGCCAGCTCACCAGCGGGACAGGGGAGTTCACCCCTCCACTTT.

This clone was counted a few times. V usage is TRBV14 and J usage is TRBJ2-7; TRBD1 matches at 7 bases. V lost 4 bases to trimming and J lost 2 bases; unmatched junction nucleotides: 8. CDR1 is SGHDN and CDR2 is FVKESK in the germline V gene. This CDR3 comprises 15 residues. The CDR3 loop reads CASSPYRGQAYEQYF. Written as DNA, the CDR3 is TGTGCCAGCAGCCCCTACAGGGGACAAGCCTACGAGCAGTACTTC. Drawing the rest from reference TRBV14 and TRBJ2-7, the complete variable domain is EAGVTQFPSHSVIEKGQTVTLRCDPISGHDNLYWYRRVMGKEIKFLLHFVKESKQDESGMPNNRFLAERTGGTYSTLKVQPAELEDSGVYFCASSPYRGQAYEQYFGPGTRLTVT.

The V call is TRBV5-1, the J call TRBJ1-2; the D is unclear. The CDR3 is 14 amino acids. Germline V gene data show CDR1 as SGHRS and CDR2 as YFSETQ. Trimming took 5 bases from V and 0 from J, leaving 11 bases between them. This CDR3 is CASSRGDSNYGYTF. The CDR3 DNA follows: TGCGCCAGCAGTCGGGGTGATTCTAACTATGGCTACACCTTC.

A few counts support this clone. CDR3 in amino acids: CASSVTSETTDTQYF. As DNA, the CDR3 is TGTGCCAGCAGCGTAACTAGCGAGACCACAGATACGCAGTATTTT. V and J are TRBV9 and TRBJ2-3; TRBD2 matches 7 bases. Germline V lookup: CDR1 SGDLS, CDR2 YYNGEE. With V trimmed by 1 base and J by 2 bases, 4 bases remained unmatched. The CDR3 length is 15 residues. The full variable domain, rest sourced from reference TRBV9 and TRBJ2-3, is DSGVTQTPKHLITATGQRVTLRCSPRSGDLSVYWYQQSLDQGLQFLIQYYNGEERAKGNILERFSAQQFPDLHSELNLSSLELGDSALYFCASSVTSETTDTQYFGPGTRLTVL.

This clone was counted only a few times. V gene TRBV13 combines with J gene TRBJ2-2, with 7 bases matching TRBD1. The CDR3 has 15 amino acids. Germline CDR1 and CDR2: PRHDT and FYEKMQ (reference sequence). V shed 5 bases and J 1 base; nucleotides not matched to a gene: 4. The chain's CDR3 is CASSIRDRNTGELFF. The CDR3 nucleotides read TGTGCCAGCAGCATCCGGGACAGGAACACCGGGGAGCTGTTTTTT.

J is TRBJ2-1 and V is TRBV9; the D gene is possibly TRBD1 (6 bases). Trimming pared 4 bases from V and 9 bases from J, leaving 11 bases between. CDR1 is SGDLS and CDR2 is YYNGEE in the germline V gene. This CDR3 has 12 residues. CDR3 protein: CASSRTGTEQFF. DNA for the CDR3: TGTGCCAGCAGCCGTACAGGGACTGAGCAGTTCTTC.

The V call is TRBV6-1, the J call TRBJ2-3; D is perhaps TRBD1 (5 bases). Trimming pared 6 bases from V and 1 base from J, leaving 8 bases between. CDR1 and CDR2 (germline): MNHNS, SASEGT. The CDR3 contains 13 residues. The CDR3 protein is CASRGQGTDTQYF. Here the CDR3 DNA reads TGTGCCAGCAGGGGGCAAGGCACAGATACGCAGTATTTT.